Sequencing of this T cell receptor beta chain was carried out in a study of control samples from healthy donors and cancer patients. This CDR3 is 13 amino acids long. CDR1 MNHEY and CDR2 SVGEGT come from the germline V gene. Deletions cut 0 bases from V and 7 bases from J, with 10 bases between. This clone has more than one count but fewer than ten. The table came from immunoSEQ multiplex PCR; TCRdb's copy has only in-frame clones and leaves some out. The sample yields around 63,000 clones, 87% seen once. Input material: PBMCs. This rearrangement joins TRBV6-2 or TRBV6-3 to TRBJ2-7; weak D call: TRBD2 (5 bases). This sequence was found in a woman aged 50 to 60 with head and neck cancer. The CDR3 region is CASSYSGLAEQYF. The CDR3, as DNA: TGTGCCAGCAGTTACTCAGGACTTGCTGAGCAGTACTTC.